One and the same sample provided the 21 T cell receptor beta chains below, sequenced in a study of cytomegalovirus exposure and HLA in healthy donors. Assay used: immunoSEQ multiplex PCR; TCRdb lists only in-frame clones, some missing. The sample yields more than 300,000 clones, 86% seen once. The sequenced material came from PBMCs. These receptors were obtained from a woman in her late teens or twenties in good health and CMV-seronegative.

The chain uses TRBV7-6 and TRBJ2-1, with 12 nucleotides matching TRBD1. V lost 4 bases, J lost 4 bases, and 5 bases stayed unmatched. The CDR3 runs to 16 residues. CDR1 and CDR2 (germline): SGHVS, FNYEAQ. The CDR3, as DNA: TGTGCCAGCAGCTCCCGGGACAGGGGGCCGTACAATGAGCAGTTCTTC. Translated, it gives CASSSRDRGPYNEQFF.

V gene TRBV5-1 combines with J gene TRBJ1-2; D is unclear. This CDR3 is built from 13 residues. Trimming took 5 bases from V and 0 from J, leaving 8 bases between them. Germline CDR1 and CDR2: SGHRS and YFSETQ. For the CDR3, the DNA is TGCGCCAGCAGGGAGAGGGCTAACTATGGCTACACCTTC. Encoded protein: CASRERANYGYTF.

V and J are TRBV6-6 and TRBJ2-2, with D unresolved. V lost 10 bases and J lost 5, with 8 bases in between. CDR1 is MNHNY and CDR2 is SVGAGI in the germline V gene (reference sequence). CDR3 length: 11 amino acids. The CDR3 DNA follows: TGTGCCACCAAAGAGACCGGGGAGCTGTTTTTT. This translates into CATKETGELFF.

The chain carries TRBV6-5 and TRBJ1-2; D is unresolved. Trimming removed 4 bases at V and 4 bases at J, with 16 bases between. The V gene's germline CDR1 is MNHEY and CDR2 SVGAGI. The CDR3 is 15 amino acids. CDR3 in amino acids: CASSLSPTEPYGYTF. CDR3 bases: TGTGCCAGCAGTTTATCCCCCACAGAACCCTATGGCTACACCTTC.

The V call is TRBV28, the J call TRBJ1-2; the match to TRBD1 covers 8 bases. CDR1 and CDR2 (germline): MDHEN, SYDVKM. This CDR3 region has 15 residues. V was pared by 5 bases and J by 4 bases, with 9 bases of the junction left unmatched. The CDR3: CASSRKGGQAYGYTF. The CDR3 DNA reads TGTGCCAGCAGTAGAAAGGGGGGACAGGCCTATGGCTACACCTTC.

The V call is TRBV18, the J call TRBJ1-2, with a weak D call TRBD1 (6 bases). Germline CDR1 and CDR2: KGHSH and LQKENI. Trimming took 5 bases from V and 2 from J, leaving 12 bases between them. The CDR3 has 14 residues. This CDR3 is CASSTQDSNYGYTF. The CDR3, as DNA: TGTGCCAGCTCAACACAGGACAGCAACTATGGCTACACCTTC.

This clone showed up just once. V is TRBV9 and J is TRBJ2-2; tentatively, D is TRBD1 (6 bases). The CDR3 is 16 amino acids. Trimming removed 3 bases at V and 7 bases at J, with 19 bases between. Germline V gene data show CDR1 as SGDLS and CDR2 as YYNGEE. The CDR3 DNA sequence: TGTGCCAGCAGCGCAAGGGCAACAGGGAGTGGCGGGGAGCTGTTTTTT. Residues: CASSARATGSGGELFF.

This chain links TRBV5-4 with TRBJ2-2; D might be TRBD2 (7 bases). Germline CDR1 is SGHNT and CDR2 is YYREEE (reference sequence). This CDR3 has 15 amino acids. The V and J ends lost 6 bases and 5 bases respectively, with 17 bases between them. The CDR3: CASIPGGANTGELFF. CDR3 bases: TGTGCCAGCATTCCGGGGGGCGCAAATACCGGGGAGCTGTTTTTT.

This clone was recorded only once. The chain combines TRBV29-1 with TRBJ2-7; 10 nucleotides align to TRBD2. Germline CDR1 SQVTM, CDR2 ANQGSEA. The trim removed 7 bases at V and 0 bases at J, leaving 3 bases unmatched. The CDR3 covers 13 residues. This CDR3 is CSGLAGISYEQYF. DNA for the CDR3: TGCAGCGGACTAGCGGGTATCTCCTACGAGCAGTACTTC.

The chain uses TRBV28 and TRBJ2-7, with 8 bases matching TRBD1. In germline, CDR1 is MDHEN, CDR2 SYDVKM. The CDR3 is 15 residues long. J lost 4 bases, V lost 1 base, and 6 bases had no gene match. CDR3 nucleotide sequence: TGTGCCAGCAGTTTATCCCAGGGGGCTCGGTACGAGCAGTACTTC. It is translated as CASSLSQGARYEQYF.

This chain's CDR3 is CASIFRAMNTEAFF. The CDR3 DNA reads as TGTGCCAGCATTTTCAGGGCTATGAACACTGAAGCTTTCTTT. The chain carries TRBV6-1 and TRBJ1-1; tentatively, D is TRBD1 (5 bases). Trimming took off 7 bases at V and 0 bases at J, with 12 bases between the two ends. The CDR3 loop spans 14 amino acids. CDR1 and CDR2 from the germline V gene are MNHNS and SASEGT.

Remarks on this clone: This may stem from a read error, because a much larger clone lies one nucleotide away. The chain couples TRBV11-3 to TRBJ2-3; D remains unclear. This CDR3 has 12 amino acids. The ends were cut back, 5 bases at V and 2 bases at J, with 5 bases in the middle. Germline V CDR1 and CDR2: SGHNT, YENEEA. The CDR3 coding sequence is TGTGCCAGCAGCCGTAACACAGATACGCAGTATTTT. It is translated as CASSRNTDTQYF. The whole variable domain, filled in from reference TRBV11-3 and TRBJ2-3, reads EAGVVQSPRYKIIEKKQPVAFWCNPISGHNTLYWYLQNLGQGPELLIRYENEEAVDDSQLPKDRFSAERLKGVDSTLKIQPAELGDSAVYLCASSRNTDTQYFGPGTRLTVL.

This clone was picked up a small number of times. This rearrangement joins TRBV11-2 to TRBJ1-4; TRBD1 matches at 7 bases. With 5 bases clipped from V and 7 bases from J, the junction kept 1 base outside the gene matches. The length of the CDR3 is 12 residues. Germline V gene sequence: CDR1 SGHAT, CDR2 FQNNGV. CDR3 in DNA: TGTGCCAGCAGCCCAGGGGGTGAAAAACTGTTTTTT. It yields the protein CASSPGGEKLFF.

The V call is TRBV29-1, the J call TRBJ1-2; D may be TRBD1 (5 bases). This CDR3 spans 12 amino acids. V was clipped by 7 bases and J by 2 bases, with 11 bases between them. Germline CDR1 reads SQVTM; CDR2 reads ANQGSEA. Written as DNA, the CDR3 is TGCAGCGGAAAGGGGATCAACTATGGCTACACCTTC. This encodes CSGKGINYGYTF.

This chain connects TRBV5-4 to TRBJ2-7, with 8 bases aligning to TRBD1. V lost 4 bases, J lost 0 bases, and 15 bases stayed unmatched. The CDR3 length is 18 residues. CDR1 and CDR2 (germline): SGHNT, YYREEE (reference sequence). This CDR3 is CASSPGQGGRGSSYEQYF. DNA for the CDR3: TGTGCCAGCAGCCCCGGACAGGGTGGAAGGGGAAGCTCCTACGAGCAGTACTTC. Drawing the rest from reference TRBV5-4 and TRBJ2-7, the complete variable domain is ETGVTQSPTHLIKTRGQQVTLRCSSQSGHNTVSWYQQALGQGPQFIFQYYREEENGRGNFPPRFSGLQFPNYSSELNVNALELDDSALYLCASSPGQGGRGSSYEQYFGPGTRLTVT.

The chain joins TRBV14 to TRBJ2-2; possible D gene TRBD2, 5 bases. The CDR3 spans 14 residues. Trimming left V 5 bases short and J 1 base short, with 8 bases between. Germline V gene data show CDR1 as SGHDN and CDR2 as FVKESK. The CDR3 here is CASSWRLNTGELFF. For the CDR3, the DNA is TGTGCCAGCAGCTGGAGGTTGAACACCGGGGAGCTGTTTTTT.

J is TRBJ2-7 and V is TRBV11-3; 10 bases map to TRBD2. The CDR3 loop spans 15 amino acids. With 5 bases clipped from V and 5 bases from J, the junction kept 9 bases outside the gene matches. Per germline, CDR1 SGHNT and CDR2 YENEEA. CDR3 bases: TGTGCCAGCAGCCTGGGGGGTAGCGGGAGGCACGAGCAGTACTTC. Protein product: CASSLGGSGRHEQYF.

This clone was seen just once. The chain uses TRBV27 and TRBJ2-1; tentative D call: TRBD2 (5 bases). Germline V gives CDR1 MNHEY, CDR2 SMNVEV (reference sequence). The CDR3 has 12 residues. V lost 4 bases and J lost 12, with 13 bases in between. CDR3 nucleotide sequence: TGTGCCAGCAGTTCGACCGGTCGGGGGCAGTTCTTC. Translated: CASSSTGRGQFF.

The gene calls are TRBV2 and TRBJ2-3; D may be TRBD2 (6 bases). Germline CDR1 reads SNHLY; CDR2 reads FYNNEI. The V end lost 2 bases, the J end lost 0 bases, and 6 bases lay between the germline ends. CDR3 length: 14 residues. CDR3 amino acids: CASSELASTDTQYF. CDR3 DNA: TGTGCCAGCAGTGAACTAGCGAGCACAGATACGCAGTATTTT.

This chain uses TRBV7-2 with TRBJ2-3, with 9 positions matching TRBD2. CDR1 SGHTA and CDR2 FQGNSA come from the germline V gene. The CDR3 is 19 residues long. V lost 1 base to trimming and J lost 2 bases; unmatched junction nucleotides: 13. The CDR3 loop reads CASSLGLWGSGSPTDTQYF. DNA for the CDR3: TGTGCCAGCAGCTTAGGTCTTTGGGGTAGCGGGAGTCCCACAGATACGCAGTATTTT.

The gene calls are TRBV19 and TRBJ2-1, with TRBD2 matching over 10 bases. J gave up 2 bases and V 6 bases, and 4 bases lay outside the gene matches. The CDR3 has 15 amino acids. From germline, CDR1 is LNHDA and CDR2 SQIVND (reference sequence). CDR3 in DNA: TGTGCCAGTAGGGAAGCGGGAGGGCCCTACAATGAGCAGTTCTTC. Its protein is CASREAGGPYNEQFF.